Here is one TCR beta chain with its context. Its antigen remains unidentified. The data were produced by immunoSEQ multiplex PCR, yet TCRdb's version contains in-frame clones alone and is incomplete. Of about 61,000 clones in the sample, roughly four fifths were seen once. This sample is drawn from a study of OX40 agonist ivuxolimab in advanced cancers. The overall study: Patient treatment consisted of intravenous ivuxolimab administration every 2 weeks at 0.01 to 10 mg/kg. Study observations and caveats: The study observed clonal expansion of CD4+ and CD8+ blood T cells by week 6 at 0.1 to 3.0 mg/kg.

Peripheral blood came from all dose cohorts at three timepoints. Germline CDR1 SGDLS, CDR2 YYNGEE. The CDR3 covers 16 residues. The ends lost 4 bases at V and 7 bases at J; junction bases unmatched: 11. The rearrangement links TRBV9 to TRBJ2-2, with 9 bases matching TRBD1. The sample consisted of CD4+ or CD8+ T cells sorted from blood, taken in a trial of the OX40 agonist ivuxolimab. This clonotype was obtained from an adult with an advanced solid tumor such as melanoma, head and neck, liver or kidney cancer. In DNA, the CDR3 is TGTGCCAGCAGCTACCGCCAGGGACAGGGTATCGGGGAGCTGTTTTTT. Translated, it gives CASSYRQGQGIGELFF. Drawing the rest from reference TRBV9 and TRBJ2-2, the complete variable domain is DSGVTQTPKHLITATGQRVTLRCSPRSGDLSVYWYQQSLDQGLQFLIQYYNGEERAKGNILERFSAQQFPDLHSELNLSSLELGDSALYFCASSYRQGQGIGELFFGEGSRLTVL.